This is a list of T cell receptor beta chains from one sample in a study of blood T cells in healthy people across ages. In TCRdb, the 5' RACE reads were re-called with MiXCR into one record per CDR3 protein. The sample lists 1.5 million or so distinct CDR3 sequences, 42% occurring once. Sequences were obtained from blood. These receptors were obtained from a woman aged 18 to 35 in good health. Each CDR3 is given with its conserved first and last residue. Fields, in order: V gene, J gene, clone size, D gene, CDR3 protein, CDR3 DNA. The D gene is left open where the match is weak. Some rows have no size entry. The others give once, few or many, or a class for an expanded clone.

>TRBV20-1|TRBJ2-1|few|TRBD2
CSATPGTTNEQFF
TGCAGTGCTACCCCCGGGACTACGAATGAGCAGTTCTTC
>TRBV29-1|TRBJ2-7|many|-
CSVGQVGGNEQYF
TGCAGCGTTGGACAGGTCGGGGGAAATGAGCAGTACTTC
>TRBV25-1|TRBJ1-2|few|-
CASSEVTRGGYTF
TGTGCCAGCAGTGAAGTGACCCGCGGTGGCTACACCTTC
>TRBV11-2|TRBJ2-1|few|TRBD1
CASSPLTGDSYNEQFF
TGTGCCAGCAGCCCCCTCACAGGGGATTCCTACAATGAGCAGTTCTTC
>TRBV6-1|TRBJ2-7|few|TRBD1
CASSVRGRGRGQYEQYF
TGTGCCAGCAGTGTACGTGGGCGTGGCAGGGGGCAATACGAGCAGTACTTC
>TRBV27|TRBJ2-1|-|-
CASSFGDRSYNEQFF
TGTGCCAGCAGTTTTGGGGACCGGTCCTACAATGAGCAGTTCTTC
>TRBV25-1|TRBJ1-4|many|-
CASSDPHGSTNEKLFF
TGTGCCAGCAGTGATCCTCATGGTTCAACTAATGAAAAACTGTTTTTT
>TRBV5-1|TRBJ1-6|few|-
CASSLASNNNSPLHF
TGCGCCAGCAGCTTGGCCAGCAATAATAATTCACCCCTCCACTTT
>TRBV7-2|TRBJ2-3|few|TRBD2
CASSPAYSSGNSDTQYF
TGTGCCAGCAGCCCCGCGTACTCTAGCGGGAATTCAGATACGCAGTATTTT
>TRBV15|TRBJ1-4|few|-
CATSREKGVNEKLFF
TGTGCCACCAGCAGAGAAAAGGGGGTTAATGAAAAACTGTTTTTT
>TRBV12-3/TRBV12-4|TRBJ1-2|-|-
CACSWRDWDGYTF
TGTGCCTGCAGTTGGCGTGACTGGGATGGCTACACCTTC
>TRBV29-1|TRBJ2-7|-|-
CGVAVGGVGYEQYF
TGCGGCGTTGCCGTGGGGGGAGTCGGCTACGAGCAGTACTTC
>TRBV20-1|TRBJ1-1|few|TRBD1
CSAKGQGVTEAFF
TGCAGTGCCAAAGGACAGGGGGTAACCGAAGCTTTCTTT
>TRBV6-6|TRBJ2-4|few|TRBD1
CASRGQGVIEQYF
TGTGCCAGCAGGGGACAGGGGGTGATTGAGCAGTACTTC
>TRBV20-1|TRBJ2-3|-|-
CSAPLGRSGAASTDTQYF
TGCAGTGCTCCACTCGGGAGAAGCGGAGCCGCTAGCACAGATACGCAGTATTTT
>TRBV7-2|TRBJ2-3|-|-
CASSGSRTDTQYF
TGTGCCAGCAGCGGGTCGAGGACAGATACGCAGTATTTT
>TRBV20-1|TRBJ1-4|-|-
CSVGTGDSNEKLFF
TGCAGTGTGGGTACAGGAGACTCTAATGAAAAACTGTTTTTT
>TRBV6-5|TRBJ2-7|few|-
CASSYSRYNEQYF
TGTGCCAGCAGTTACTCCAGGTACAATGAGCAGTACTTC
>TRBV2|TRBJ2-1|-|TRBD2
CASSELAGGWNEQFF
TGTGCCAGCAGTGAACTAGCGGGAGGGTGGAATGAGCAGTTCTTC
>TRBV28|TRBJ2-7|-|-
CASSSRGLLSYEQYF
TGTGCCAGCAGTTCTCGGGGACTTCTCTCCTACGAGCAGTACTTC
>TRBV15|TRBJ1-2|-|TRBD1
CATSRRRTGGGLYGYTF
TGTGCCACCAGCAGACGCAGGACAGGAGGAGGGTTATATGGCTACACCTTC
>TRBV4-1|TRBJ2-7|few|TRBD1
CASSSDRAFSYEQYF
TGCGCCAGCAGCAGCGACAGGGCCTTTTCCTACGAGCAGTACTTC
>TRBV28|TRBJ2-5|few|-
CASSPDPKTGRETQYF
TGTGCCAGCAGCCCTGATCCGAAGACAGGGAGGGAGACCCAGTACTTC
>TRBV12-3/TRBV12-4|TRBJ1-1|few|TRBD1
CASSQRTGPNTEAFF
TGTGCCAGCAGTCAAAGGACAGGCCCGAACACTGAAGCTTTCTTT
>TRBV18|TRBJ2-1|-|TRBD2
CASSAGTSPSYNEQFF
TGTGCCAGCTCAGCCGGGACTAGTCCCTCCTACAATGAGCAGTTCTTC
>TRBV4-3|TRBJ1-5|many|-
CASSQGPYSNQPQHF
TGCGCCAGCAGCCAAGGGCCGTATAGCAATCAGCCCCAGCATTTT
>TRBV9|TRBJ1-1|-|TRBD1
CASSLRDRGDTEAFF
TGTGCCAGCAGCCTCCGGGACAGGGGAGACACTGAAGCTTTCTTT
>TRBV6-1|TRBJ2-7|few|TRBD1
CASSEPGTAAEQYF
TGTGCCAGCAGTGAACCCGGGACAGCTGCCGAGCAGTACTTC
>TRBV27|TRBJ1-1|few|-
CASSWIGSTEAFF
TGTGCCAGCAGTTGGATCGGGAGCACTGAAGCTTTCTTT
>TRBV7-9|TRBJ2-1|-|-
CASSRRPNEQFF
TGTGCCAGCAGCCGCCGGCCCAATGAGCAGTTCTTC
>TRBV11-2|TRBJ2-7|-|-
CANSLTFSYEQYF
TGTGCCAACAGCCTGACTTTTTCCTACGAGCAGTACTTC
>TRBV30|TRBJ2-2|-|-
CAWSFGPEAGELFF
TGTGCCTGGAGTTTCGGTCCTGAGGCTGGGGAGCTGTTTTTT
>TRBV29-1|TRBJ2-5|-|TRBD2
CSVSPTSGIGTQYF
TGCAGCGTTTCCCCGACTAGCGGGATAGGGACCCAGTACTTC
>TRBV29-1|TRBJ2-4|-|-
CSVEGELYIQYF
TGCAGCGTTGAAGGAGAGCTATACATTCAGTACTTC
>TRBV4-1|TRBJ1-2|few|-
CASSQGHLGANYGYTF
TGCGCCAGCAGCCAAGGACACCTAGGAGCTAACTATGGCTACACCTTC
>TRBV4-3|TRBJ2-7|few|-
CASSQDYILEGGEQYF
TGCGCCAGCAGCCAAGATTACATCCTGGAGGGGGGCGAGCAGTACTTC
>TRBV29-1|TRBJ2-1|-|TRBD2
CSVEVRTSGSYEQFF
TGCAGCGTTGAAGTAAGGACTAGCGGGAGCTATGAGCAGTTCTTC
>TRBV4-3|TRBJ2-5|-|TRBD2
CASSQERGGRKTQYF
TGCGCCAGCAGCCAAGAGCGGGGGGGCCGAAAGACCCAGTACTTC
>TRBV6-5|TRBJ2-7|few|TRBD1
CASSWDRGAYEQYF
TGTGCCAGCAGTTGGGACAGGGGCGCCTACGAGCAGTACTTC
>TRBV7-2|TRBJ2-7|few|-
CASSLDRRKGEQYF
TGTGCCAGCAGCTTAGACAGGAGGAAAGGCGAGCAGTACTTC
>TRBV18|TRBJ1-2|few|-
CASSPVGGAHNFNYGYTF
TGTGCCAGCTCACCGGTCGGGGGGGCGCACAACTTTAACTATGGCTACACCTTC
>TRBV18|TRBJ2-7|-|TRBD2
CASSPPVAWSAGGAEQYF
TGTGCCAGCTCACCACCGGTTGCGTGGTCTGCGGGGGGAGCCGAGCAGTACTTC